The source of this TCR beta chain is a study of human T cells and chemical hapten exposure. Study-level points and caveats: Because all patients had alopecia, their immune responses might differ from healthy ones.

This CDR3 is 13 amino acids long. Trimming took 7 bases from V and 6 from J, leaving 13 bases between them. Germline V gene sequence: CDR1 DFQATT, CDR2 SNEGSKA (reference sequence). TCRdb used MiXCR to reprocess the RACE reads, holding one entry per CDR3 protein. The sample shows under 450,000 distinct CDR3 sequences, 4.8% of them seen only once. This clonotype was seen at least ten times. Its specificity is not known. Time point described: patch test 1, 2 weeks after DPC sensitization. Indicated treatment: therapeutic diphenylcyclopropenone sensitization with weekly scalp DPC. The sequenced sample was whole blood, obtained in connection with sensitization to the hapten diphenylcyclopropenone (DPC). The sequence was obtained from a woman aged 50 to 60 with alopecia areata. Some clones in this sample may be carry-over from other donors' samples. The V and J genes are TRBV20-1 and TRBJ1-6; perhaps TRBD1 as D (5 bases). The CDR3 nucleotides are TGCAGTGTCGTGGGACTTCTTAATTCACCCCTCCACTTT. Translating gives CSVVGLLNSPLHF.